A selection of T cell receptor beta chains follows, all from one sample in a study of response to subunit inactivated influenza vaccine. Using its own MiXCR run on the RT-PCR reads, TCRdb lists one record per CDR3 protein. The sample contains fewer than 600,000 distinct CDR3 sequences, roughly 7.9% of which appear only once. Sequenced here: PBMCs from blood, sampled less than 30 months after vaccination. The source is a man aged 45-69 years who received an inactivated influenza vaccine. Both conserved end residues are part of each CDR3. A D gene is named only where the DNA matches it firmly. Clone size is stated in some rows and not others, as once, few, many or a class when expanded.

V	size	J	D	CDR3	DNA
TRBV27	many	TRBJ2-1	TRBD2	CASSPGTSGYNEQFF	TGTGCCAGCAGCCCCGGGACTAGCGGTTACAATGAGCAGTTCTTC
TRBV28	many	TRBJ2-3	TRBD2	CASSSRLAGGELDTDTQYF	TGTGCCAGCAGTTCTCGGCTAGCGGGAGGGGAATTAGACACAGATACGCAGTATTTT
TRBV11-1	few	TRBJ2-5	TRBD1	CASSELASVWDRGNTETQYF	TGTGCCAGCAGCGAACTTGCCAGTGTCTGGGACAGGGGAAATACGGAGACCCAGTACTTC
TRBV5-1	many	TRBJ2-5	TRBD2	CASRTGTSGGMIETQYF	TGCGCCAGCAGAACCGGGACTAGCGGGGGGATGATAGAGACCCAGTACTTC
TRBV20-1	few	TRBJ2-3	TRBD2	CSASGSGGPADTQYF	TGCAGTGCCAGCGGTAGCGGGGGCCCGGCAGATACGCAGTATTTT
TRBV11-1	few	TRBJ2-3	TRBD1	CASSRTGGRTDTQYF	TGTGCCAGCAGCCGGACAGGGGGCCGCACAGATACGCAGTATTTT
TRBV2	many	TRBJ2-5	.	CASSGRQVIWETQYF	TGTGCCAGCAGTGGGAGACAGGTTATCTGGGAGACCCAGTACTTC
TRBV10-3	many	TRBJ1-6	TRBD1	CAISARDSNSPLHF	TGTGCCATCAGTGCCCGGGACAGCAATTCACCCCTCCACTTT
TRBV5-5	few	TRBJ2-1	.	CASSVQIHRAQGEQFF	TGTGCCAGCAGCGTACAAATTCACAGGGCCCAGGGCGAGCAGTTCTTC
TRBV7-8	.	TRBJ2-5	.	CASSLGRRAQYF	TGTGCCAGCAGCTTAGGCCGGAGGGCCCAGTACTTC
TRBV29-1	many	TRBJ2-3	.	CSVDIGGTDTQYF	TGCAGCGTTGACATAGGGGGCACAGATACGCAGTATTTT
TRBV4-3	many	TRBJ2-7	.	CASSHPTWLLTYEQYF	TGCGCCAGCAGCCACCCCACGTGGCTTCTAACCTACGAGCAGTACTTC
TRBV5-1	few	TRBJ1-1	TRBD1	CASSSQTGGEAFF	TGCGCCAGCAGCTCGCAAACAGGGGGTGAAGCTTTCTTT
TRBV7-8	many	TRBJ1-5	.	CASSLGSGSNQPQHF	TGTGCCAGCAGCTTAGGGTCAGGTAGCAATCAGCCCCAGCATTTT
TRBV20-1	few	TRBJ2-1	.	CSARDLQGAYEQFF	TGCAGTGCTAGAGATCTTCAGGGAGCATATGAGCAGTTCTTC
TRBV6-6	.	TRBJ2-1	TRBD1	CASRQTGEQFF	TGTGCCAGCAGACAGACAGGGGAGCAGTTCTTC
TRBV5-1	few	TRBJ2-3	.	CASSWGGQRTDTQYF	TGCGCCAGCAGCTGGGGGGGACAACGCACAGATACGCAGTATTTT
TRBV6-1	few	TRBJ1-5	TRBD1	CASRDLWTGLGNQPQHF	TGTGCCAGCAGAGACTTATGGACAGGCCTGGGCAATCAGCCCCAGCATTTT
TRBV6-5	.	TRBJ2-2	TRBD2	CASSYVGTSVNTGELFF	TGTGCCAGCAGTTACGTGGGGACTAGCGTGAACACCGGGGAGCTGTTTTTT
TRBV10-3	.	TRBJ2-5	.	CASHQGSQETQYF	TGTGCCAGCCACCAGGGGAGCCAAGAGACCCAGTACTTC
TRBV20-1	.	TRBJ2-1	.	CSARINEQFF	TGCAGTGCTAGGATCAATGAGCAGTTCTTC
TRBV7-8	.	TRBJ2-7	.	CASSYAGKAGEQYF	TGTGCCAGCAGCTACGCCGGGAAAGCGGGCGAGCAGTACTTC
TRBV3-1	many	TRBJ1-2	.	CASSQERVEGLSYTF	TGTGCCAGCAGCCAAGAACGCGTTGAGGGGCTCAGCTACACCTTC
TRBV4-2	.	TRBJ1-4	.	CASSQDLAGQTTNEKLFF	TGTGCCAGCAGCCAAGATTTGGCAGGGCAAACAACTAATGAAAAACTGTTTTTT
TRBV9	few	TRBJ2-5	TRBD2	CASSAGPTSGQETQYF	TGTGCCAGCAGCGCCGGCCCTACTAGCGGCCAAGAGACCCAGTACTTC
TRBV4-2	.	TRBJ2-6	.	CASSQDRQTSGANVLTF	TGTGCCAGCAGCCAAGATCGTCAGACCTCTGGGGCCAACGTCCTGACTTTC
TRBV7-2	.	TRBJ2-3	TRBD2	CASSLNFASGMTDTQYF	TGTGCCAGCAGCTTAAACTTCGCTAGCGGGATGACAGATACGCAGTATTTT
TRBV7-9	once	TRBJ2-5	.	CASSPKTGVQETQYF	TGTGCCAGCAGCCCTAAAACTGGGGTCCAAGAGACCCAGTACTTC
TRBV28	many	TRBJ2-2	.	CASSTSTGELFF	TGTGCCAGCAGTACTTCAACCGGGGAGCTGTTTTTT
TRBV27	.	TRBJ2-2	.	CASSLRARVAGELFF	TGTGCCAGCAGTTTACGGGCTAGGGTCGCCGGGGAGCTGTTTTTT
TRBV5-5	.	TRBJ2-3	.	CASSLGHASYTQYF	TGTGCCAGCAGCTTGGGGCACGCTTCATATACGCAGTATTTT
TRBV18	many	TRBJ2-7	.	CASSPQGAGEQYF	TGTGCCAGCTCACCACAGGGGGCGGGAGAGCAGTACTTC
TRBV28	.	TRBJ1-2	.	CASSLAGRGNYGYTF	TGTGCCAGCAGTTTGGCAGGGAGAGGTAACTATGGCTACACCTTC
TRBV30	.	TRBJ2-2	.	CAWSVGRGTGELFF	TGTGCCTGGAGTGTGGGTCGTGGCACCGGGGAGCTGTTTTTT
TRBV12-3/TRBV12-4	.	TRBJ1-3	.	CASSWGAGSGNTIYF	TGTGCCAGCAGTTGGGGGGCAGGCTCTGGAAACACCATATATTTT
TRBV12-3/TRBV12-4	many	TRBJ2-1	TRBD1	CASRGLTGQNEQFF	TGTGCCAGCAGGGGGCTGACAGGGCAAAATGAGCAGTTCTTC
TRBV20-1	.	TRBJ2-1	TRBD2	CSASLSSGRTYNEQFF	TGCAGTGCTAGTCTATCTAGCGGACGAACCTACAATGAGCAGTTCTTC
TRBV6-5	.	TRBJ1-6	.	CASSYTQSSSPLHF	TGTGCCAGCAGTTACACACAGTCGTCTTCACCCCTCCACTTT
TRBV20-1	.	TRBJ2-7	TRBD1	CSARDQDRGSRYEQYF	TGCAGTGCTAGAGACCAGGACAGGGGTTCGCGCTACGAGCAGTACTTC
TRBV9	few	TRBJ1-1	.	CASSGPGRTEAFF	TGTGCCAGCAGCGGGCCAGGGAGGACTGAAGCTTTCTTT
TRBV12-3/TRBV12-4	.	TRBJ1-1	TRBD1	CASSLIQGALNTEAFF	TGTGCCAGCAGCCTCATCCAGGGGGCCCTGAACACTGAAGCTTTCTTT